The source of this T cell receptor (beta chain) is a study of lymphopenia after photon versus proton radiotherapy. Notes on this clone: Its cognate antigen is unknown.

Assay used: immunoSEQ multiplex PCR; TCRdb lists only in-frame clones, some missing. The data show roughly 45,000 clones, 65% to 90% seen once. Overall study results and limits: Under photons, naive T cells and diversity fell while effector/memory populations rose.

This CDR3 has 18 residues. The TCR sequence derives from a man in his forties with gastric cancer. Source: peripheral blood, taken from a patient treated with photon-based radiotherapy. The V and J genes are TRBV21-1 and TRBJ2-2; the table's D call, TRBD2, has no DNA check behind it. TRBV21-1 is listed as a pseudogene. CDR3 protein: CASSKSPSGGSNTGELFF. For the CDR3, the DNA is TGTGCCAGCAGCAAATCACCTAGCGGGGGATCGAACACCGGGGAGCTGTTTTTT.